The T cell receptor (beta chain) described here comes from a study of T-cell reconstitution after alpha-beta-depleted transplantation in children. In germline, CDR1 is LGHNA, CDR2 YSLEER. The CDR3 is made up of 16 amino acids. V was shortened by 2 bases and J by 1 base, with 14 bases between the two germline ends. Unique molecular identifiers were used to barcode this TCRbeta library. TCRdb reprocessed the PCR reads via MiXCR and lists one record per CDR3 protein. The data hold approximately 520,000 distinct CDR3 sequences, with approximately 29% observed a single time. The receptor's source is a human donor who donated a stem cell graft to a child with aplastic anemia. This rearrangement joins TRBV4-3 to TRBJ1-1, with D uncertain. Sequencing used PBMCs from the stem cell graft donor, obtained from the stem cell graft. For the CDR3, the DNA is TGCGCCAGCAGCCAACAAATCTCTCATTCGAACACTGAAGCTTTCTTT. It translates to CASSQQISHSNTEAFF.